These T cell receptor delta chains were read from a single sample in a study of human gamma delta and Vdelta1 T cells. TCRdb used CATT to re-call clones from the PCR reads. The data show approximately 7,000 delta-chain clones, with roughly 40% seen just once and around 5.9% held by the top ten. The antigens these receptors bind are not known. Material for sequencing was Vdelta1 gamma-delta T cells from blood grown in culture (DOT cells). These receptors came from a human donor in good health. Each CDR3 is given without its conserved first and last residue. D genes are given only for firm matches.

v_gene: TRDV1
j_gene: TRDJ1
d_gene: TRDD3
CDR3aa: ALGERLTNWGIHTDKLI

v_gene: TRDV1
j_gene: TRDJ1
d_gene: TRDD3
CDR3aa: ALGELMVVPTIGGYGRDKLI

v_gene: TRDV1
j_gene: TRDJ1
d_gene: NA
CDR3aa: ALGEVRWDTDKLI

v_gene: TRDV1
j_gene: TRDJ1
d_gene: NA
CDR3aa: ALGEHALLVVPDKLI

v_gene: TRDV1
j_gene: TRDJ1
d_gene: TRDD3
CDR3aa: ALGEPARGIPSAQVKLI

v_gene: TRDV1
j_gene: TRDJ1
d_gene: TRDD3
CDR3aa: ALGELPGTLLGDTLDPGLI

v_gene: TRDV1
j_gene: TRDJ1
d_gene: NA
CDR3aa: ALGASPTIGIPPPVGTDKLI

v_gene: TRDV1
j_gene: TRDJ1
d_gene: TRDD3
CDR3aa: ALGDENELLKGHWGMFDKLI

v_gene: TRDV1
j_gene: TRDJ1
d_gene: TRDD3
CDR3aa: ALGEAFYWGTKYTDKLI

v_gene: TRDV1
j_gene: TRDJ1
d_gene: TRDD3
CDR3aa: ALGELGLGERIYTDKLI

v_gene: TRDV1
j_gene: TRDJ1
d_gene: NA
CDR3aa: ALGGTIGPFHYTDKLI

v_gene: TRDV1
j_gene: TRDJ1
d_gene: TRDD2
CDR3aa: ALGEPRLPTSWGTTDKLI

v_gene: TRDV1
j_gene: TRDJ1
d_gene: TRDD3
CDR3aa: ALGEIVSFSSTGGSPGHTDKLI

v_gene: TRDV1
j_gene: TRDJ1
d_gene: TRDD3
CDR3aa: ALGERFGGWGIRYTDKLI

v_gene: TRDV2
j_gene: TRDJ1
d_gene: TRDD3
CDR3aa: ACVPVPSYWGIEELI

v_gene: TRDV1
j_gene: TRDJ1
d_gene: TRDD3
CDR3aa: ALGELQAASFPVYWDNCTGGYDTDKLI

v_gene: TRDV1
j_gene: TRDJ1
d_gene: TRDD3
CDR3aa: ALGELLYWGIKFHDKLI

v_gene: TRDV1
j_gene: TRDJ1
d_gene: NA
CDR3aa: ALGKGPSPIRRPDKLI

v_gene: TRDV1
j_gene: TRDJ1
d_gene: NA
CDR3aa: ALGELFFLSLAATPYTDKLI

v_gene: TRDV1
j_gene: TRDJ1
d_gene: NA
CDR3aa: ALGELPSALPFPDKLI

v_gene: TRDV1
j_gene: TRDJ1
d_gene: TRDD3
CDR3aa: ALGEGFEPEVGDTDKLI

v_gene: TRDV1
j_gene: TRDJ1
d_gene: TRDD3
CDR3aa: ALASLRTGGYFPYTDKLI

v_gene: TRDV1
j_gene: TRDJ1
d_gene: TRDD3
CDR3aa: ALGELVVAVVGDRTDKLI

v_gene: TRDV1
j_gene: TRDJ1
d_gene: TRDD3
CDR3aa: ALTTGLPRRGILGPDKLI

v_gene: TRDV1
j_gene: TRDJ1
d_gene: TRDD3
CDR3aa: ALGVGLAGDTPYGDKLI

v_gene: TRDV1
j_gene: TRDJ1
d_gene: TRDD3
CDR3aa: ALGEVSHPTGGRRTDKLI

v_gene: TRDV1
j_gene: TRDJ1
d_gene: NA
CDR3aa: ALGELGPVPDKLI

v_gene: TRDV1
j_gene: TRDJ1
d_gene: NA
CDR3aa: ALGESSSYSVGDLDKLI

v_gene: TRDV1
j_gene: TRDJ1
d_gene: TRDD3
CDR3aa: ALGEFVIPNNALGDTDYNRYYTDKLI

v_gene: TRDV1
j_gene: TRDJ1
d_gene: NA
CDR3aa: ALGESQLSSFLRGWGSGGYTDKLI

v_gene: TRDV1
j_gene: TRDJ1
d_gene: TRDD3
CDR3aa: ALGELPLLGDLTDKLI

v_gene: TRDV1
j_gene: TRDJ1
d_gene: TRDD2
CDR3aa: ALGRSFLRRTGQIDKLI

v_gene: TRDV1
j_gene: TRDJ1
d_gene: TRDD3
CDR3aa: ALGEAVRKNLLANRGILKLI

v_gene: TRDV1
j_gene: TRDJ1
d_gene: TRDD3
CDR3aa: ALGGLGVGLGDRDTDKLI